Sequencing of this TCR beta chain was carried out in a study of blood T cell repertoires in COVID-19. Per the study methods: Nucleated cell number was recorded as an estimate derived from reference gene primer amplification. Profiling relied on immunoSEQ multiplex PCR, and the TCRdb table lists in-frame clones only, not all of them. V and J calls and clone size come straight from that table; D and trimming were deduced from the DNA. The sample yields approximately 110,000 clones, around three quarters seen once. V gave up 6 bases and J gave up 3 bases, with 9 bases separating them. Germline CDR1 SNHLY, CDR2 FYNNEI. The CDR3 is 12 residues long.

This rearrangement joins TRBV2 to TRBJ2-7; D is perhaps TRBD2 (6 bases). This TCR was sampled from a human donor in a cohort sampled during active or convalescent COVID-19. The sequencing input was peripheral blood. CDR3 sequence reads: CASRRDFYEQYF. The CDR3 nucleotides are TGTGCCAGCAGGAGGGACTTCTACGAGCAGTACTTC.